The entry that follows covers one T cell receptor (beta chain) sequence. Its antigen remains unidentified. This entry is derived from a study of graft-versus-host responses after intestinal transplantation. Study-wide context: Isolated intestinal, liver-intestinal, or multivisceral transplants had been given to the recipients. Anti-thymocyte globulin induction was given to all recipients, followed by tacrolimus and steroids for roughly three years. The study, taken as a whole, reports: GvH clones were identified in recipient marrow, with some first appearing in ileum or blood.

Sequenced by immunoSEQ multiplex PCR; TCRdb stores in-frame clones only, minus some. Seen here are more than 65,000 clones, 85% to 95% observed once, and the top ten hold roughly 0.39%. The germline gives CDR1 LGHNA, CDR2 YSLEER. The trim removed 2 bases at V and 12 bases at J, leaving 5 bases unmatched. CDR3 length: 13 amino acids. The clonotype was recovered from a human donor who was the organ donor for an intestinal transplant. This chain joins TRBV4-3 and TRBJ2-1; 9 bases align to TRBD1. The material sequenced was unstimulated CD8+ T cells sorted from spleen or lymph node cells, taken before transplant. CDR3 protein: CASSQPDRGVQFF. CDR3 DNA sequence: TGCGCCAGCAGCCAACCCGACAGGGGGGTGCAGTTCTTC.